A selection of T cell receptor beta chains follows, all from one sample in a study of human T cells and chemical hapten exposure. MiXCR was run by TCRdb on the RACE reads, yielding one entry per CDR3 protein. The repertoire holds 380,000 or so distinct CDR3 sequences, with more than 4.5% as singletons. The sample consisted of whole blood, taken in connection with sensitization to the hapten diphenylcyclopropenone (DPC). The receptors were sampled from a woman aged 45 to 65 with alopecia areata. Some clones in this sample may be carry-over from other donors' samples. The CDR3 runs from the conserved cysteine through the conserved F or W. D genes are given only for firm matches. Clone size appears in some rows only: once, few, many, or a class for an expanded clone.

clone size	V gene	D gene	J gene	CDR3 protein	CDR3 DNA
few	TRBV5-5	.	TRBJ2-3	CASSRAQMSTDTQYF	TGTGCCAGCAGCCGGGCGCAGATGAGCACAGATACGCAGTATTTT
many	TRBV5-1	.	TRBJ2-4	CASSAGTAKNIQYF	TGCGCCAGCAGTGCCGGGACCGCCAAAAACATTCAGTACTTC
.	TRBV2	.	TRBJ2-3	CASNVMFLRTDTQYF	TGTGCCAGCAATGTCATGTTCTTACGCACAGATACGCAGTATTTT
many	TRBV28	.	TRBJ2-3	CASNDYTDTQYF	TGTGCCAGCAACGACTACACAGATACGCAGTATTTT
many	TRBV20-1	.	TRBJ2-7	CSARDLGTSYEQYF	TGCAGTGCTAGAGATCTCGGGACATCCTACGAGCAGTACTTC
few	TRBV29-1	.	TRBJ2-3	CSVAGTTTDTQYF	TGCAGCGTTGCAGGGACGACGACAGATACGCAGTATTTT
many	TRBV28	.	TRBJ1-1	CASSKTEGTEAFF	TGTGCCAGCAGTAAAACAGAAGGCACTGAAGCTTTCTTT
many	TRBV7-2	.	TRBJ2-3	CASSLISTDTQYF	TGTGCCAGCAGCCTCATTAGCACAGATACGCAGTATTTT
.	TRBV5-6	.	TRBJ2-3	CASSLPGSHATDTQYF	TGTGCCAGCAGCCTCCCCGGGAGCCACGCCACAGATACGCAGTATTTT
many	TRBV3-1	TRBD1	TRBJ2-3	CASSQDRATDTQYF	TGTGCCAGCAGCCAGGACAGGGCTACAGATACGCAGTATTTT
many	TRBV4-2	.	TRBJ1-3	CASSQETGAGNTIYF	TGTGCCAGCAGCCAAGAAACGGGGGCTGGAAACACCATATATTTT
few	TRBV5-6	.	TRBJ1-1	CASSLGMGGTEAFF	TGTGCCAGCAGCTTGGGTATGGGTGGGACTGAAGCTTTCTTT
many	TRBV5-1	TRBD2	TRBJ2-3	CASSFSGGADTQYF	TGCGCCAGCAGCTTTAGCGGGGGGGCTGATACGCAGTATTTT
few	TRBV5-1	.	TRBJ1-1	CASGTQWDTEAFF	TGCGCCAGCGGAACCCAATGGGACACTGAAGCTTTCTTT
few	TRBV12-2	.	TRBJ1-3	CASRPEGRCHSGNTIYF	TGTGCAAGTCGCCCCGAGGGCAGATGCCACTCTGGAAACACCATATATTTT
.	TRBV9	.	TRBJ2-1	CASSGGADNEQFF	TGTGCCAGCAGCGGGGGGGCAGACAATGAGCAGTTCTTC
many	TRBV4-3	.	TRBJ1-3	CASSQDLGQFTGNTIYF	TGCGCCAGCAGCCAAGATTTAGGACAGTTTACTGGAAACACCATATATTTT
few	TRBV2	.	TRBJ2-3	CASSAGSRGTDTQYF	TGTGCCAGCAGCGCGGGCTCTAGAGGGACAGATACGCAGTATTTT
many	TRBV7-2	.	TRBJ2-5	CASSISRYQETQYF	TGTGCCAGCAGCATTAGCCGGTACCAAGAGACCCAGTACTTC
.	TRBV20-1	TRBD2	TRBJ2-7	CSARDKREAFSYEQYF	TGCAGTGCTAGAGATAAGCGGGAGGCCTTTTCCTACGAGCAGTACTTC
.	TRBV28	TRBD1	TRBJ2-2	CASSSRTGIRTSGELFF	TGTGCCAGCAGTTCCAGGACAGGAATACGAACGTCCGGGGAGCTGTTTTTT
many	TRBV12-5	.	TRBJ2-5	CASARTRHYQETQYF	TGTGCTAGTGCTCGAACTAGGCATTATCAAGAGACCCAGTACTTC
few	TRBV7-9	.	TRBJ2-7	CASSLAQTSYEQYF	TGTGCCAGCAGCTTAGCCCAAACTAGCTACGAGCAGTACTTC
many	TRBV12-3/TRBV12-4	.	TRBJ2-1	CASSLTSYNEQFF	TGCGCCAGCAGCTTAACCTCCTACAATGAGCAGTTCTTC
many	TRBV20-1	.	TRBJ1-5	CSVRGGDPPQHF	TGCAGTGTCCGCGGAGGGGATCCCCCCCAGCATTTT
.	TRBV6-2/TRBV6-3	TRBD2	TRBJ2-1	CASSSWPGGVSVFYNEQFF	TGTGCCAGCAGTTCTTGGCCGGGGGGAGTATCAGTATTCTACAATGAGCAGTTCTTC
few	TRBV2	.	TRBJ1-5	CASSSMLGQPQHF	TGTGCCAGCAGCTCGATGCTCGGTCAGCCCCAGCATTTT
many	TRBV18	TRBD1	TRBJ2-1	CASSYGQGTHEQFF	TGTGCCAGCTCCTACGGACAGGGGACCCATGAGCAGTTCTTC
many	TRBV28	.	TRBJ2-3	CASSLVGDRLTDTQYF	TGTGCCAGCAGTTTGGTAGGGGACCGCCTCACAGATACGCAGTATTTT
few	TRBV12-3/TRBV12-4	.	TRBJ1-1	CASSQSRGGLFTEAFF	TGTGCCAGCAGTCAATCCAGGGGCGGCCTTTTCACTGAAGCTTTCTTT
many	TRBV29-1	.	TRBJ1-1	CSVEGGRGDTEAFF	TGCAGCGTTGAAGGGGGTAGAGGGGACACTGAAGCTTTCTTT
few	TRBV25-1	.	TRBJ1-6	CASSEYIPGRAGPLHF	TGTGCCAGCAGTGAATATATTCCGGGCAGAGCAGGTCCCCTCCACTTT
few	TRBV6-1	.	TRBJ1-1	CASTARGRGRESDTEAFF	TGTGCCAGCACGGCTCGGGGACGGGGCAGGGAAAGTGACACTGAAGCTTTCTTT
many	TRBV29-1	.	TRBJ1-1	CSAWENTEAFF	TGCAGCGCCTGGGAGAACACTGAAGCTTTCTTT
.	TRBV7-2	TRBD2	TRBJ2-1	CASSRLAGVLNEQFF	TGTGCCAGCAGCCGACTAGCGGGAGTATTAAATGAGCAGTTCTTC
.	TRBV20-1	TRBD2	TRBJ2-7	CSARSGLDAYEQYF	TGCAGTGCTAGATCAGGACTAGACGCTTACGAGCAGTACTTC
.	TRBV6-5	.	TRBJ1-3	CASLNGNTIYF	TGTGCCAGCTTGAATGGAAACACCATATATTTT
few	TRBV18	.	TRBJ2-1	CASSPAGAAYNEQFF	TGTGCCAGCTCACCAGCAGGGGCGGCTTACAATGAGCAGTTCTTC
few	TRBV7-2	.	TRBJ2-7	CASSLETANYEQYF	TGTGCCAGCAGCTTAGAGACAGCCAACTACGAGCAGTACTTC
.	TRBV4-3	.	TRBJ2-7	CASSHLGTVSPYEQYF	TGCGCCAGCAGCCACCTGGGGACGGTCAGCCCCTACGAGCAGTACTTC
many	TRBV6-2/TRBV6-3	.	TRBJ1-5	CASSYPGNQPQHF	TGTGCCAGCAGTTACCCTGGGAATCAGCCCCAGCATTTT
few	TRBV14	.	TRBJ2-7	CASSPASFSEQYF	TGTGCCAGCAGCCCGGCTAGTTTCAGTGAGCAGTACTTC
once	TRBV11-2	TRBD2	TRBJ2-1	CASSRGLADSYNEQFF	TGTGCCAGCAGCAGGGGACTAGCGGACTCCTACAATGAGCAGTTCTTC
few	TRBV3-1	.	TRBJ2-2	CASSQLPNTGELFF	TGTGCCAGCAGCCAGCTCCCGAACACCGGGGAGCTGTTTTTT